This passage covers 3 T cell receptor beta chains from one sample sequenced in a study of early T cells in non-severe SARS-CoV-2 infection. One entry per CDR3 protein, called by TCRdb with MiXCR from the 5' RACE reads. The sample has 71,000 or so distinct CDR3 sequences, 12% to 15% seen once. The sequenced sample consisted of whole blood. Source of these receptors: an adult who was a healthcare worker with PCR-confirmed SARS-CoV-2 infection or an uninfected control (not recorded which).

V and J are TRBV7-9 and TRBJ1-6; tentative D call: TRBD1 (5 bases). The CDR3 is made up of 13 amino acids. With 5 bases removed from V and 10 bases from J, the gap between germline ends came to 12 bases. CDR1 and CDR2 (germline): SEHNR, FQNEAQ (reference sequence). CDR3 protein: CASSHRDGSPLHF. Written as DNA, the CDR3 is TGTGCCAGCAGCCACCGGGACGGATCACCCCTCCACTTT.

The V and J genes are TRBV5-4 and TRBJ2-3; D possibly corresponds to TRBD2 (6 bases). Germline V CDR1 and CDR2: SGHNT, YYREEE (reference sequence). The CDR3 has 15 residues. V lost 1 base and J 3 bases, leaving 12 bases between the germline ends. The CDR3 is CASSLLTSPTDTQYF. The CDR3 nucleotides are TGTGCCAGCAGCTTGTTGACTAGTCCGACAGATACGCAGTATTTT.

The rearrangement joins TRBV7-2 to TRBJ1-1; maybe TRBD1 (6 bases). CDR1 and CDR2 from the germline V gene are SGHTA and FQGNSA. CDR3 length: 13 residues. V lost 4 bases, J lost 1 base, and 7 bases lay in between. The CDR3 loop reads CASSWGQNTEAFF. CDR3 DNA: TGTGCCAGCAGCTGGGGACAGAACACTGAAGCTTTCTTT.